This is a list of T cell receptor beta chains from one sample in a study of regulatory T cells in long-lasting Graves disease. In TCRdb, the multiplex PCR reads were re-called with MiXCR into one record per CDR3 protein. The data contain 360,000 or so distinct CDR3 sequences, roughly 25% of them singletons. Sequencing was performed on peripheral blood mononuclear cells (PBMCs), taken when the disease was refractory, from a patient treated with antithyroid drugs. The receptor source for this set is a woman in her thirties or forties with Graves disease. The CDR3 runs from the conserved cysteine through the conserved F or W. A D gene is named only where the DNA matches it firmly. Clone size is shown for a subset of rows, as once, few, many or a class of expanded clone.

v_gene	d_gene	abundance	j_gene	CDR3aa	CDR3nt
TRBV15	NA	many	TRBJ1-5	CATSREGAIERDQPQHF	TGTGCCACCAGCAGAGAGGGTGCAATTGAACGGGATCAGCCCCAGCATTTT
TRBV20-1	TRBD2	NA	TRBJ2-4	CSVAGGDKNIQYF	TGCAGTGTGGCGGGAGGTGACAAAAACATTCAGTACTTC
TRBV28	TRBD2	many	TRBJ2-7	CASSAEREVRYEQYF	TGTGCCAGCAGTGCTGAGCGGGAGGTACGCTACGAGCAGTACTTC
TRBV12-3/TRBV12-4	NA	many	TRBJ1-5	CASSNKGFSSNQPQHF	TGTGCCAGCAGTAACAAGGGGTTTTCTAGCAATCAGCCCCAGCATTTT
TRBV11-2	TRBD1	many	TRBJ2-7	CASSLTRGPFNF	TGTGCCAGCAGCTTAACCAGGGGGCCCTTCAACTTC
TRBV27	NA	many	TRBJ1-4	CASSLFRGLGEKLFF	TGTGCCAGCAGTTTATTCCGGGGTCTCGGAGAAAAACTGTTTTTT
TRBV28	TRBD1	NA	TRBJ1-6	CASSDPGQGNSPLHF	TGTGCCAGCAGCGATCCGGGACAGGGAAATTCACCCCTCCACTTT
TRBV5-6	NA	many	TRBJ2-7	CASSLGWGGEQYF	TGTGCCAGCAGCCTCGGCTGGGGAGGCGAGCAGTACTTC
TRBV2	TRBD1	once	TRBJ2-1	CASSDHRGRLSEQFF	TGTGCCAGCAGTGACCACAGGGGGCGCCTATCGGAGCAGTTCTTC
TRBV20-1	TRBD1	few	TRBJ2-4	CSAREGQDKNIQYF	TGCAGTGCTAGGGAAGGACAGGACAAAAACATTCAGTACTTC
TRBV15	TRBD2	many	TRBJ2-7	CATSRDPGLAGPSSYEQYF	TGTGCCACCAGCAGAGACCCGGGACTAGCGGGACCGAGCTCCTACGAGCAGTACTTC
TRBV6-1	NA	NA	TRBJ1-4	CASSRPGLTLFF	TGTGCCAGCAGCCGCCCCGGGCTAACGCTGTTTTTT
TRBV6-1	NA	NA	TRBJ2-2	CASGSTNTGELFF	TGTGCCAGCGGGTCGACGAACACCGGGGAGCTGTTTTTT
TRBV3-1	TRBD1	few	TRBJ1-1	CASSYLGQGGEAFF	TGTGCCAGCAGCTATTTGGGACAGGGTGGTGAAGCTTTCTTT
TRBV11-2	TRBD2	few	TRBJ2-2	CASSFPTSGRPTGELFF	TGTGCCAGCAGCTTCCCTACTAGCGGGAGGCCCACCGGGGAGCTGTTTTTT
TRBV28	NA	many	TRBJ2-6	CASSLRADALPSGANVLTF	TGTGCCAGCAGTTTAAGGGCTGACGCTCTACCCTCTGGGGCCAACGTCCTGACTTTC
TRBV2	TRBD2	NA	TRBJ2-3	CASRGLAETSTDTQYF	TGTGCCAGCAGGGGACTAGCGGAAACTAGCACAGATACGCAGTATTTT
TRBV24-1	NA	NA	TRBJ2-3	CATGDISSTDTQYF	TGTGCCACCGGGGACATTTCTAGCACAGATACGCAGTATTTT
TRBV20-1	NA	NA	TRBJ2-7	CSARYQHEQYF	TGCAGTGCTAGGTACCAGCACGAGCAGTACTTC
TRBV28	NA	many	TRBJ2-5	CASSLEGKETQYF	TGTGCCAGCAGTTTAGAAGGGAAAGAGACCCAGTACTTC
TRBV6-5	TRBD1	many	TRBJ2-7	CASSYRDRVAEQYF	TGTGCCAGCAGTTACCGGGACAGGGTTGCCGAGCAGTACTTC
TRBV29-1	NA	many	TRBJ2-7	CSVALRVGLDEQYF	TGCAGCGTCGCCCTCAGAGTTGGGCTCGACGAGCAGTACTTC
TRBV19	TRBD1	many	TRBJ1-1	CASSPRQGVYLNTEAFF	TGTGCCAGTAGTCCACGACAGGGGGTGTACTTGAACACTGAAGCTTTCTTT
TRBV29-1	NA	many	TRBJ1-1	CSAERPPGTEAFF	TGCAGCGCAGAAAGGCCCCCTGGGACTGAAGCTTTCTTT
TRBV11-2	NA	many	TRBJ1-1	CASSLRQGWTEAFF	TGTGCCAGCAGCCTACGCCAGGGGTGGACTGAAGCTTTCTTT
TRBV7-3	NA	NA	TRBJ2-2	CASSFYRGGTGELFF	TGTGCCAGCAGCTTCTATAGGGGGGGGACCGGGGAGCTGTTTTTT
TRBV7-8	NA	few	TRBJ2-7	CASSFRRGISYEQYF	TGTGCCAGCAGCTTTAGAAGGGGGATCTCCTACGAGCAGTACTTC
TRBV2	NA	many	TRBJ1-6	CASSEQGGSPLHF	TGTGCCAGCAGTGAACAGGGTGGATCACCCCTCCACTTT
TRBV5-1	TRBD2	NA	TRBJ2-5	CASSRGTSGYITWVQYF	TGCGCCAGCAGCCGAGGGACTAGCGGGTACATTACGTGGGTCCAGTACTTC
TRBV20-1	NA	NA	TRBJ2-7	CSARVGGSSHEQYF	TGCAGTGCTAGAGTTGGGGGGTCAAGCCACGAGCAGTACTTC
TRBV10-3	TRBD1	NA	TRBJ1-1	CASRNYRDRSTEAFF	TGTGCCAGCAGGAACTACAGGGACAGGAGCACTGAAGCTTTCTTT
TRBV11-2	NA	few	TRBJ2-7	CASSLDGGSGEQYF	TGTGCCAGCAGCTTAGATGGGGGATCGGGTGAGCAGTACTTC
TRBV12-3/TRBV12-4	NA	NA	TRBJ2-7	CASSQERGRHQRPYEQYF	TGTGCCAGCAGCCAAGAAAGGGGACGACACCAAAGACCCTACGAGCAGTACTTC
TRBV7-8	TRBD1	NA	TRBJ2-1	CASSFRTGNNEQFF	TGTGCCAGCAGCTTTCGGACAGGGAACAATGAGCAGTTCTTC
TRBV7-2	NA	NA	TRBJ2-2	CASSFQGSYTGELFF	TGTGCCAGCAGCTTTCAGGGGTCGTACACCGGGGAGCTGTTTTTT
TRBV10-3	TRBD1	once	TRBJ1-1	CAISRTGSDTEAFF	TGTGCCATCAGTCGGACAGGATCGGACACTGAAGCTTTCTTT
TRBV6-1	NA	NA	TRBJ1-6	CASRPGTFNSPLHF	TGTGCCAGCAGACCTGGGACGTTCAATTCACCCCTCCACTTT
TRBV28	TRBD2	NA	TRBJ2-2	CASSLMGSGTGELFF	TGTGCCAGCAGTTTAATGGGTAGCGGGACCGGGGAGCTGTTTTTT
TRBV11-2	NA	NA	TRBJ2-7	CASSITDVSYEQYF	TGTGCCAGCAGCATAACGGACGTCTCCTACGAGCAGTACTTC
TRBV28	TRBD1	many	TRBJ2-7	CASSLADRGLGYF	TGTGCCAGCAGTTTGGCCGACAGGGGACTTGGGTACTTC
TRBV5-1	NA	NA	TRBJ2-6	CASSLAVGAGANVLTF	TGCGCCAGCAGCCTAGCTGTAGGGGCTGGGGCCAACGTCCTGACTTTC
TRBV19	NA	NA	TRBJ1-2	CASRQGLDGCTF	TGTGCCAGTAGGCAGGGTCTGGATGGCTGCACCTTC
TRBV5-1	NA	many	TRBJ1-4	CASSLEGLNEKLFF	TGCGCCAGCAGCTTGGAGGGTTTGAATGAAAAACTGTTTTTT
TRBV28	TRBD1	many	TRBJ1-4	CASSLAHRGTNEKLFF	TGTGCCAGCAGTTTAGCACACAGGGGAACTAATGAAAAACTGTTTTTT
TRBV28	TRBD1	many	TRBJ2-5	CATKDRGRETQYF	TGTGCCACCAAGGACAGGGGGCGGGAGACCCAGTACTTC
TRBV19	NA	NA	TRBJ2-3	CARTRRDTTDTQYF	TGTGCCAGGACGCGCCGGGACACCACAGATACGCAGTATTTT
TRBV28	TRBD2	few	TRBJ2-5	CASSTGLAGGSGSQYF	TGTGCCAGCAGCACGGGACTAGCGGGAGGGAGCGGGTCCCAGTACTTC
TRBV14	NA	few	TRBJ1-1	CASSPQINTEAFF	TGTGCCAGCAGCCCTCAGATAAACACTGAAGCTTTCTTT
TRBV29-1	NA	few	TRBJ2-3	CSARKGGTDTQYF	TGCAGCGCTCGGAAGGGGGGCACAGATACGCAGTATTTT
TRBV28	TRBD1	many	TRBJ1-2	CASRQPDRGYGYTF	TGTGCCAGCAGACAACCGGACAGGGGCTATGGCTACACCTTC
TRBV19	NA	few	TRBJ1-1	CASSSGTQYVNTEAFF	TGTGCCAGTAGCTCAGGGACCCAGTATGTGAACACTGAAGCTTTCTTT
TRBV19	NA	few	TRBJ1-1	CASRIGRMNTEAFF	TGTGCCAGTAGGATCGGACGGATGAACACTGAAGCTTTCTTT
TRBV12-3/TRBV12-4	TRBD1	many	TRBJ1-1	CASSIQGVNTEAFF	TGTGCCAGCAGCATACAGGGGGTGAACACTGAAGCTTTCTTT
TRBV6-1	TRBD1	once	TRBJ2-3	CASSLRGRVSTDTQYF	TGTGCCAGCAGTCTCAGGGGGAGAGTAAGCACAGATACGCAGTATTTT
TRBV7-2	NA	few	TRBJ2-7	CASSPPGKRSSYEQYF	TGTGCCAGCAGTCCTCCGGGTAAGCGGAGCTCCTACGAGCAGTACTTC